The source of this T cell receptor (beta chain) is a study of cytomegalovirus exposure and HLA in healthy donors. Findings of the study overall: Within an earlier analysis, most TCR beta V segments proved productive either about 87% or about 30% of the time.

Comments on this clone: The antigen remains unidentified.

PCR was performed using 60 Vbeta and 13 Jbeta primers. Profiling relied on immunoSEQ multiplex PCR, and the TCRdb table lists in-frame clones only, not all of them. Among 100,000 to 150,000 clones listed, around 75% were seen once. Germline V gene sequence: CDR1 SNHLY, CDR2 FYNNEI. The V and J ends lost 4 bases and 11 bases respectively, with 8 bases between them. CDR3 length: 11 residues. The V call is TRBV2, the J call TRBJ2-2, with D tentatively TRBD2 (5 bases). The sequence came from a man in his 60s in good health and CMV-seropositive. Input material: PBMCs. DNA for the CDR3: TGTGCCAGCAGTGTAGGGAGAGAGCTGTTTTTT. This translates into CASSVGRELFF.